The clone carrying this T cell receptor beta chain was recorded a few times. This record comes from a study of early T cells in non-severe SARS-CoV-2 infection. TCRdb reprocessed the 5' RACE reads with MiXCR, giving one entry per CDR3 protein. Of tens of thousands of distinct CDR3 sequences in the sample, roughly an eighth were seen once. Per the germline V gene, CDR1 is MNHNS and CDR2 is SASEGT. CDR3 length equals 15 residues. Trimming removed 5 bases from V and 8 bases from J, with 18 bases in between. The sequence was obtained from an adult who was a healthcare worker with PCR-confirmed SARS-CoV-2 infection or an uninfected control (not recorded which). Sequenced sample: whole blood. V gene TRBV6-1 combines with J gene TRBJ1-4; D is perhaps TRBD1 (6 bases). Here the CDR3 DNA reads TGTGCCAGCAGTCCGCGGGGTACAGGGAGAGAAAAACTGTTTTTT. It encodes CASSPRGTGREKLFF.